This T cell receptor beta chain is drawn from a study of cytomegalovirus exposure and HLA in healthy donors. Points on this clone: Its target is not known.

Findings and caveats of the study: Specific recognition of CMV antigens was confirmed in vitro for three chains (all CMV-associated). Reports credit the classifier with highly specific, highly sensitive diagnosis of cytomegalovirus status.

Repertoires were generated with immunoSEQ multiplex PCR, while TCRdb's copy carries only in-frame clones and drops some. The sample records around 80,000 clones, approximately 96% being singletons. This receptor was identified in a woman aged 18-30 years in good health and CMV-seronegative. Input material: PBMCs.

The CDR3 sequence is CASSQGRRTPSSYNEQFF. DNA for the CDR3: TGCGCCAGCAGCCAGGGGAGACGAACACCGAGCTCCTACAATGAGCAGTTCTTC. This rearrangement joins TRBV4-1 to TRBJ2-1, with D perhaps TRBD2 (5 bases). The V and J ends lost 3 bases and 0 bases respectively, with 18 bases between them. CDR1 MGHRA and CDR2 YSYEKL come from the germline V gene. There are 18 residues in the CDR3.